These T cell receptor beta chains were read from a single sample in a study of follicular helper T cells after annual influenza vaccination. TCRdb's copy holds only in-frame clones and misses some; the assay was immunoSEQ multiplex PCR. The sample shows around 25,000 clones, 70% to 90% of them seen only once. This specimen was CXCR5+ CD38- circulating T follicular helper cells from blood, taken on the day of influenza vaccination. The receptors come from an adult who received the influenza vaccine. Each CDR3 is given with its conserved first and last residue. A D gene is named only where the DNA matches it firmly. Where a row states a size, it is once, few, many or the class of an expanded clone; other rows omit it.

v_gene	abundance	j_gene	d_gene	CDR3aa	CDR3nt
TRBV7-2	.	TRBJ1-2	.	CASSLDSRPPYGYTF	TGTGCCAGCAGCTTAGACAGCAGACCCCCCTATGGCTACACCTTC
TRBV18	.	TRBJ1-2	.	CASSPLRGNYGYTF	TGTGCCAGCTCACCACTAAGAGGAAACTATGGCTACACCTTC
TRBV25-1	.	TRBJ2-1	TRBD1	CASTGQGINEQFF	TGTGCCAGCACCGGACAGGGGATCAATGAGCAGTTCTTC
TRBV18	.	TRBJ2-2	TRBD1	CASSLNRGPDGELFF	TGTGCCAGCTCGCTTAACAGGGGGCCGGACGGGGAGCTGTTTTTT
TRBV19	.	TRBJ2-3	TRBD2	CASSDSGGITDTQYF	TGTGCCAGTAGTGATAGCGGGGGTATTACAGATACGCAGTATTTT
TRBV7-9	.	TRBJ2-2	TRBD2	CASSQLAGTGELFF	TGTGCCAGCAGCCAACTAGCGGGGACCGGGGAGCTGTTTTTT
TRBV29-1	.	TRBJ1-4	.	CSVLFGGTNEKLFF	TGCAGCGTTTTATTCGGGGGAACTAATGAAAAACTGTTTTTT
TRBV19	.	TRBJ2-2	TRBD1	CAGKQGRDTGELFF	TGTGCCGGCAAACAGGGGCGGGACACCGGGGAGCTGTTTTTT
TRBV15	.	TRBJ2-2	TRBD2	CATSRGGLATDANTGELFF	TGTGCCACCAGCAGAGGGGGACTAGCGACTGACGCGAACACCGGGGAGCTGTTTTTT
TRBV4-2	.	TRBJ2-7	.	CASSQDRGSYEQYF	TGTGCCAGCAGCCAAGATCGGGGAAGTTACGAGCAGTACTTC
TRBV20-1	.	TRBJ2-1	TRBD2	CSASLAGQFF	TGCAGTGCTAGTTTAGCGGGGCAGTTCTTC
TRBV19	.	TRBJ1-2	TRBD1	CASSTPGQGTPNYGYTF	TGTGCCAGTAGTACTCCGGGACAGGGGACCCCTAACTATGGCTACACCTTC
TRBV30	.	TRBJ2-3	TRBD2	CARSQGLAGSDTQYF	TGTGCCCGCTCACAGGGGCTAGCGGGGTCAGATACGCAGTATTTT
TRBV6-6	.	TRBJ2-7	.	CASSNPHGYEQYF	TGTGCCAGCAGTAACCCTCACGGGTACGAGCAGTACTTC
TRBV11-2	.	TRBJ2-3	.	CASSPLPGRGDTQYF	TGTGCCAGCAGCCCATTACCCGGCCGGGGAGATACGCAGTATTTT
TRBV7-8	.	TRBJ1-3	.	CASSLSRSFSGNTIYF	TGTGCCAGCAGCTTAAGTCGGTCGTTCTCTGGAAACACCATATATTTT
TRBV23-1	.	TRBJ2-7	TRBD1	CASSPCYRTGYDEGFYEQYF	TGCGCCAGCAGCCCCTGCTATAGGACAGGCTACGACGAGGGCTTTTACGAGCAGTACTTC
TRBV6-1	.	TRBJ2-5	.	CASSEAYRRQETQYF	TGTGCCAGCAGTGAAGCCTACAGAAGACAAGAGACCCAGTACTTC
TRBV1	few	TRBJ2-5	.	CTSSQLAGVKTQYF	TGCACCAGCAGCCAACTAGCGGGGGTAAAGACCCAGTACTTC
TRBV4-1	.	TRBJ2-3	.	CASSQVAGTDTQYF	TGCGCCAGCAGCCAAGTGGCTGGCACAGATACGCAGTATTTT
TRBV5-4	.	TRBJ2-7	.	CASSPSADQASYEQYF	TGTGCCAGCAGCCCGTCAGCGGACCAAGCCTCCTACGAGCAGTACTTC
TRBV15	few	TRBJ2-1	TRBD2	CATSREYPTSGGAFVSYNEQFF	TGTGCCACCAGCAGAGAATACCCCACTAGCGGGGGGGCCTTTGTTTCCTACAATGAGCAGTTCTTC
TRBV5-1	.	TRBJ2-1	TRBD2	CASSLVESLAGVSYNEQFF	TGCGCCAGCAGCTTGGTGGAATCCTTAGCGGGAGTCTCCTACAATGAGCAGTTCTTC
TRBV19	.	TRBJ2-3	TRBD2	CASSIGGGYTDTQYF	TGTGCCAGTAGTATAGGCGGGGGGTACACAGATACGCAGTATTTT
TRBV4-2	.	TRBJ2-1	.	CASSHGGAPYNEQFF	TGTGCCAGCAGCCACGGAGGGGCACCCTACAATGAGCAGTTCTTC
TRBV28	.	TRBJ2-4	TRBD2	CASSLSLAGVHIQYF	TGTGCCAGCAGTTTATCGCTAGCGGGAGTACACATTCAGTACTTC
TRBV28	.	TRBJ1-1	TRBD1	CASSPRTGITEAFF	TGTGCCAGCAGTCCCCGGACAGGGATTACTGAAGCTTTCTTT
TRBV4-1	.	TRBJ1-2	TRBD1	CASSQSTNSDRGFYGYTF	TGCGCCAGCAGCCAATCGACCAATTCCGACAGGGGTTTTTATGGCTACACCTTC
TRBV5-1	.	TRBJ2-3	TRBD2	CASSLGSSGNRDTQYF	TGCGCCAGCAGCTTGGGGTCTAGCGGAAACAGGGATACGCAGTATTTT
TRBV7-2	.	TRBJ2-2	TRBD1	CASSPRDRWGGELFF	TGTGCCAGCAGCCCCCGGGACAGATGGGGCGGGGAGCTGTTTTTT
TRBV30	.	TRBJ1-4	.	CAWSPGVGGEKLFF	TGTGCCTGGAGTCCAGGGGTAGGAGGCGAAAAACTGTTTTTT
TRBV11-3	few	TRBJ2-1	TRBD1	CASSLDGQGGDNEQFF	TGTGCCAGCAGCTTAGATGGACAGGGGGGGGATAATGAGCAGTTCTTC
TRBV2	.	TRBJ2-7	.	CASSAKLEQYF	TGTGCCAGCAGTGCGAAACTAGAGCAGTACTTC
TRBV2	.	TRBJ1-1	.	CASSLAMNTEAFF	TGTGCCAGCAGCCTAGCCATGAACACTGAAGCTTTCTTT
TRBV6-1	.	TRBJ1-2	TRBD1	CASSSGGRVYGYTF	TGTGCCAGCAGTTCAGGGGGCAGAGTGTATGGCTACACCTTC
TRBV2	.	TRBJ1-6	TRBD1	CASAGQHNSPLHF	TGTGCCAGCGCGGGACAGCATAATTCACCCCTCCACTTT
TRBV7-9	.	TRBJ2-1	.	CASSLARRESGNEQFF	TGTGCCAGCAGCTTAGCACGGAGGGAGTCGGGGAATGAGCAGTTCTTC
TRBV30	.	TRBJ1-2	TRBD1	CAWSVRAGGYGYTF	TGTGCCTGGAGTGTACGCGCAGGGGGGTATGGCTACACCTTC
TRBV18	.	TRBJ2-5	TRBD1	CASSPGTGRETQYF	TGTGCCAGCTCTCCCGGGACAGGGCGAGAGACCCAGTACTTC
TRBV6-5	.	TRBJ1-2	TRBD1	CASVGQTNYGYTF	TGTGCCAGTGTGGGACAGACTAACTATGGCTACACCTTC
TRBV7-8	.	TRBJ2-2	TRBD2	CASSLVRAGGRTGELFF	TGTGCCAGCAGCTTAGTAAGGGCGGGAGGTCGGACCGGGGAGCTGTTTTTT
TRBV2	.	TRBJ2-4	TRBD1	CASSTTGGKDPYF	TGTGCCAGCAGCACCACAGGGGGCAAAGACCCGTACTTC
TRBV5-1	.	TRBJ2-3	TRBD1	CASSPMTGGVTDTQYF	TGCGCCAGCAGCCCAATGACAGGGGGCGTCACAGATACGCAGTATTTT
TRBV2	.	TRBJ1-2	.	CASSEDRAPGGYTF	TGTGCCAGCAGTGAAGACAGGGCCCCCGGTGGCTACACCTTC
TRBV27	.	TRBJ2-7	.	CASSLIGQGLYEQYF	TGTGCCAGCAGTTTAATAGGGCAGGGTTTATACGAGCAGTACTTC
TRBV19	.	TRBJ2-4	.	CASRSGAAKNIQYF	TGTGCCAGTCGGTCGGGTGCGGCCAAAAACATTCAGTACTTC
TRBV7-9	.	TRBJ2-1	.	CASSFGQPSEFF	TGTGCCAGCAGCTTTGGACAACCAAGCGAGTTCTTC